The T cell receptor beta chain described here comes from a study of cytomegalovirus exposure and HLA in healthy donors. Study-wide results and limits: 150 or so TCR beta chains were listed as cytomegalovirus-associated. Rare TCR sequences dominated, though some public TCRs recurred in many donors. Later, an analysis found that TCR clusters from the first cohort tended to co-occur in the approximately 130 validation repertoires.

The method was immunoSEQ multiplex PCR; TCRdb's version includes in-frame clones alone and lacks a portion of them. The sample has roughly 230,000 clones, around 91% seen once; the top ten hold 2.5% to 3.5%. V was trimmed by 6 bases and J by 7 bases, leaving 18 bases between them. Germline lookup yields CDR1 MNHEY and CDR2 SMNVEV (reference sequence). This CDR3 is built from 15 residues. Turning to this clone: The antigen is unknown.

Sequencing was carried out using PBMCs. The rearrangement links TRBV27 to TRBJ1-4; tentatively, D is TRBD1 (5 bases). The receptor was isolated from a woman aged 25 to 39 in good health and CMV-seronegative. The CDR3 DNA follows: TGTGCCAGCAGCTGGTCGGGAGGGGCAGGTGAAAAACTGTTTTTT. Its translation: CASSWSGGAGEKLFF.